The clone carrying this T cell receptor (beta chain) was counted a few times. TCRdb re-analysed the 5' RACE reads in MiXCR, keeping a single row per CDR3 protein. Of hundreds of thousands of distinct CDR3 sequences detected, 15% to 20% appear once; the ten largest clones hold 20% to 25%. The data were taken from a study of T-cell memory formation after mild COVID-19. Looking at the study overall: The two donors had largely donor-specific TCR clusters.

This clonotype was obtained from a man in his late teens or twenties who had mild COVID-19 (a few samples of this study predate the infection). Cell type and time point are not known. The specimen was PBMCs or a T cell subset sorted from them (not recorded which).

The CDR3 spells CASTPGLQSGELFF. CDR3 DNA sequence: TGTGCCAGCACACCGGGACTTCAGTCTGGGGAGCTGTTTTTT. The rearrangement uses TRBV12-3 or TRBV12-4 and TRBJ2-2, with a possible D match to TRBD2 (6 bases). This CDR3 spans 14 amino acids. Trimming left V 7 bases short and J 8 bases short, with 17 bases between.